This T cell receptor (beta chain) was found in a study of cytomegalovirus exposure and HLA in healthy donors. Study findings and constraints: About 87% or about 30% of the time was how often most TCR beta V segments were productive, according to an earlier analysis. In vitro assays verified that three CMV-associated chains recognized CMV antigens specifically.

This CDR3 contains 16 residues. CDR1 is MNHEY, CDR2 SVGAGI, per germline. V lost 0 bases to trimming and J lost 6 bases; unmatched junction nucleotides: 7. Turning to this clone: Its antigen is not identified.

The PCR had 60 Vbeta and 13 Jbeta primers. Some clones are missing from TCRdb's copy, which holds only in-frame ones; the method was immunoSEQ multiplex PCR. The specimen's table records around 80,000 clones. Regarding donors, all were healthy bone marrow donors. Specimen: PBMCs. The TCR sequence derives from a boy between 5 and 17 years old in good health and CMV-seronegative. The chain employs TRBV6-5 and TRBJ2-2; TRBD2 matches at 7 bases. CDR3 amino acids: CASSYSTSALSGELFF. CDR3 nucleotide sequence: TGTGCCAGCAGTTACTCCACTAGCGCCCTATCCGGGGAGCTGTTTTTT.